One sample yielded the 8 T cell receptor beta chains listed below, sequenced in a study of blood T cell repertoires in COVID-19 (dated by TCRdb to the early 2020s). Libraries were constructed by the immunoSEQ multiplex PCR assay. The clones in this table, taken by TCRdb from immuneACCESS, are in-frame only. Not every clone is retained; where verified, under half of the shortfall comes from an unresolved V gene, and the cause of the rest is unknown. This sample holds 160,000 or so clones; about 80% were observed only once. Of the sample, about 0.58% is held by the ten largest clones. The sample comprised peripheral blood. The receptor source for this set is a man in his fifties or sixties with acute or convalescent COVID-19.

V usage is TRBV27 and J usage is TRBJ2-2; 8 bases are a match to TRBD2. In germline, CDR1 is MNHEY, CDR2 SMNVEV (reference sequence). The CDR3 runs 15 residues. V trimming: 2 bases; J trimming: 4 bases; junction bases outside the gene matches: 3. CDR3 coding DNA: TGTGCCAGCAGTTTAGGAGCGGGAGTCACCGGGGAGCTGTTTTTT. Its translation is CASSLGAGVTGELFF.

The chain employs TRBV2 and TRBJ1-2; perhaps TRBD1 as D (5 bases). CDR1 and CDR2 from the germline V gene are SNHLY and FYNNEI. The CDR3 extends over 13 amino acids. V lost 7 bases and J lost 5, with 14 bases in between. The CDR3 region has the DNA TGTGCCAGCACCCCCGGGACTCAGTATGGCTACACCTTC. Encoded protein: CASTPGTQYGYTF.

The chain employs TRBV25-1 and TRBJ1-2; 9 bases fit TRBD1. Germline CDR1 MGHDK, CDR2 SYGVNS. The V gene end was trimmed by 6 bases and the J gene end by 7 bases; junction bases not matched to a gene: 9. This CDR3 contains 14 residues. CDR3 nucleotide sequence: TGTGCCAGCAGCGCGTTGGGGACAGGGAGTGGCTACACCTTC. Protein sequence: CASSALGTGSGYTF.

This rearrangement joins TRBV7-2 to TRBJ1-2, with D possibly matching TRBD1 (5 bases). The length of the CDR3 is 16 residues. Trimming pared 1 base from V and 6 bases from J, leaving 18 bases between. Per germline, CDR1 SGHTA and CDR2 FQGNSA. CDR3 bases: TGTGCCAGCAGCTTAGTTTGGGGCAGGGCTGAGGATGGCTACACCTTC. Protein product: CASSLVWGRAEDGYTF.

The rearrangement uses TRBV24-1 and TRBJ2-1; TRBD2 matches 8 bases. Germline-derived CDR1 and CDR2 are KGHDR and SFDVKD. The J segment lost 8 bases and the V segment lost 9 bases, leaving 8 bases of the junction unmatched. CDR3 length: 13 residues. CDR3 loop: CATSAGGWDEQFF. CDR3 in DNA: TGTGCCACCTCGGCGGGGGGCTGGGATGAGCAGTTCTTC.

V is TRBV5-1 and J is TRBJ2-1; D might be TRBD1 (5 bases). V gave up 2 bases and J gave up 7 bases, with 10 bases separating them. This CDR3 contains 13 residues. The germline CDR1 and CDR2 sequences are SGHRS and YFSETQ. CDR3 region: CASSLSRVNEQFF. The CDR3 region has the DNA TGCGCCAGCAGCTTATCCAGGGTGAATGAGCAGTTCTTC.

The chain combines TRBV9 with TRBJ2-2; the match to TRBD2 covers 13 bases. This CDR3 has 18 residues. Per the germline V gene, CDR1 is SGDLS and CDR2 is YYNGEE. J lost 2 bases, V lost 1 base, and 5 bases had no gene match. The CDR3 nucleotides read TGTGCCAGCAGCGTAACCCGGACTAGCGGGGGAAACACCGGGGAGCTGTTTTTT. It is translated as CASSVTRTSGGNTGELFF.

The chain carries TRBV25-1 and TRBJ1-1; tentative D call: TRBD1 (6 bases). CDR3 length: 13 residues. Germline CDR1 is MGHDK and CDR2 is SYGVNS. V lost 5 bases and J 8 bases, leaving 15 bases between the germline ends. The CDR3: CASSSLGTSEAFF. Written as DNA, the CDR3 is TGTGCCAGCAGTTCCCTTGGGACATCCGAAGCTTTCTTT.